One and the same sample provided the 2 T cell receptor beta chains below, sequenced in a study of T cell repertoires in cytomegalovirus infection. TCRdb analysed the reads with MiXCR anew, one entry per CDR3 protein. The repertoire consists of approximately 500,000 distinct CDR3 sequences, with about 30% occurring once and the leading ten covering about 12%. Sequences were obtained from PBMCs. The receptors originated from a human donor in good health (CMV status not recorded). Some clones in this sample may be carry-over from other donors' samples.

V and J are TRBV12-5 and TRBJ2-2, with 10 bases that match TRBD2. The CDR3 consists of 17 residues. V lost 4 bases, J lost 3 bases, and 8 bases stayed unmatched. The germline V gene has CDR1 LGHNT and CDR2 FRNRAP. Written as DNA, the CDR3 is TGTGCTAGTGGTTCCACACTAGCGGGATGGTACACCGGGGAGCTGTTTTTT. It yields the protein CASGSTLAGWYTGELFF.

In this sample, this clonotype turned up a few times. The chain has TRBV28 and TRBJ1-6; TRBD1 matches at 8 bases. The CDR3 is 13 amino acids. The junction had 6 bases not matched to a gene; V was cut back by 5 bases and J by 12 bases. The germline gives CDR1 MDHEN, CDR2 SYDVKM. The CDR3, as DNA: TGTGCCAGCAGTCCGTTCGACAGGGGACCCCTCCACTTT. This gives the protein CASSPFDRGPLHF.